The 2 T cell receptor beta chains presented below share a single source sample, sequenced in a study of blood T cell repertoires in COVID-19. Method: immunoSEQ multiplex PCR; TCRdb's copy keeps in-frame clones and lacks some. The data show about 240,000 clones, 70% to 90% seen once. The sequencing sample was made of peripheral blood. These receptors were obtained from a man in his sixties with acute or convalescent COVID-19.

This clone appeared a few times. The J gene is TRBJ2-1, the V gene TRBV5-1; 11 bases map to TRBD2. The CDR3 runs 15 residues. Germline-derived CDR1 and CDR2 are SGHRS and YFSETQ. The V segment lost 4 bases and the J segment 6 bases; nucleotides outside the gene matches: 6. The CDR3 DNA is TGCGCCAGCAGCACTATAGCGGGAGGGCCCAATGAGCAGTTCTTC. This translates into CASSTIAGGPNEQFF.

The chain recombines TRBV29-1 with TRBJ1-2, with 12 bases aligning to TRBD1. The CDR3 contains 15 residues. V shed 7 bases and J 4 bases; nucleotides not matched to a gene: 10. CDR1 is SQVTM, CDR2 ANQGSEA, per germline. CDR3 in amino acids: CSAPGQGARGYGYTF. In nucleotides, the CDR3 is TGCAGCGCGCCGGGACAGGGGGCGCGTGGCTATGGCTACACCTTC.